The 18 T cell receptor beta chains below were found in one sample sequenced in a study of blood T cells in healthy people across ages. Primers used in a second PCR of about 6 to 12 cycles were a sample-barcoded 5' primer and a J-beta primer mix. Each CDR3 protein gets one entry after TCRdb re-called the 5' RACE reads with MiXCR. The profile covers around 1,500,000 distinct CDR3 sequences, with approximately 28% appearing a single time and 7.7% taken by the ten largest. The sequencing input was blood. The origin of the receptors is a woman aged 25 to 39 in good health.

This clonotype was seen only a few times. This chain joins TRBV12-3 or TRBV12-4 and TRBJ2-4; TRBD1 might be the D (5 bases). The J call is in doubt because the DNA end fits TRBJ2-7 better. The CDR3 totals 13 residues. The CDR3 loop reads CASRGRGGYEQYF. In DNA form, the CDR3 reads TGTGCCAGCAGGGGTAGGGGCGGCTACGAGCAGTACTTC.

The genes are TRBV28 and TRBJ2-3, with a possible D match to TRBD2 (5 bases). Trimming removed 6 bases from V and 4 bases from J, with 17 bases in between. This CDR3 spans 15 amino acids. Germline loops: CDR1 MDHEN, CDR2 SYDVKM. The CDR3 DNA reads TGTGCCAGCAGAAATGGAGGTAGTTGGGCAGATACGCAGTATTTT. Its translation is CASRNGGSWADTQYF.

This clonotype showed up many times. V usage is TRBV6-6 and J usage is TRBJ2-1; 13 nucleotides align to TRBD2. V gave up 7 bases and J gave up 10 bases; unmatched junction bases: 7. CDR1 and CDR2 (germline): MNHNY, SVGAGI (reference sequence). The CDR3 has 14 residues. The CDR3 DNA sequence: TGTGCCAGCAAGACTAGCGGGGGGTCAGGGGAGCAGTTCTTC. This encodes CASKTSGGSGEQFF.

Many counts were recorded for this clonotype. The chain carries TRBV6-5 and TRBJ1-4, with 9 bases lining up with TRBD1. Germline V gene lookup returns CDR1 MNHEY and CDR2 SVGAGI. J gave up 10 bases and V 6 bases, and 9 bases lay outside the gene matches. The CDR3 is 14 residues long. Here the CDR3 DNA reads TGTGCCAGCAGGGAGACAGGGGGACGAGGAAAACTGTTTTTT. It codes for CASRETGGRGKLFF.

Comments on this clonotype: Its ends do not fully match the called genes, so a read error is possible. The gene calls are TRBV2 and TRBJ2-3; no firm D call. The CDR3 covers 11 residues. Germline V gene data show CDR1 as SNHLY and CDR2 as FYNNEI. The CDR3 nucleotides read TGTGCCAGCAGTCGAAGAGATATGCAGTATTTT. Translating gives CASSRRDMQYF.

This clonotype has a handful of counts. The rearrangement joins TRBV7-2 to TRBJ2-1; unclear D gene. This CDR3 region has 15 residues. V was shortened by 1 base and J by 5 bases, with 12 bases between the two germline ends. CDR1 SGHTA and CDR2 FQGNSA come from the germline V gene. CDR3 sequence reads: CASSLGGVSHNEQFF. In DNA, the CDR3 is TGTGCCAGCAGCTTAGGAGGAGTCTCACACAATGAGCAGTTCTTC.

This clonotype came up once. Mismatch with germline at one junction end may stem from a read error. The J gene is TRBJ1-4, the V gene TRBV5-1, with 11 bases fitting TRBD1. Germline V lookup: CDR1 SGHRS, CDR2 YFSETQ. This CDR3 has 15 amino acids. CDR3 in amino acids: CAGSSGTGGNEKLFF. CDR3 DNA sequence: TGCGCCGGCAGCTCAGGGACAGGGGGTAATGAAAAACTGTTTTTT.

This clonotype was recorded at least ten times. The J gene is TRBJ2-5, the V gene TRBV7-2; unclear D gene. This CDR3 has 13 residues. Germline V CDR1 and CDR2: SGHTA, FQGNSA. Trimming stripped 6 bases from V and 5 bases from J, with 13 bases between. CDR3 nucleotide sequence: TGTGCCAGCAGGCCTCGAGCCCCTGAGACCCAGTACTTC. It specifies CASRPRAPETQYF.

The rearrangement links TRBV20-1 to TRBJ1-5; tentatively, D is TRBD1 (6 bases). This CDR3 contains 13 residues. Germline assignment: CDR1 DFQATT and CDR2 SNEGSKA (reference sequence). V lost 6 bases and J 0 bases, leaving 9 bases between the germline ends. The CDR3 coding sequence is TGCAGTGCGGCAGGGGTTAGCAATCAGCCCCAGCATTTT. Protein: CSAAGVSNQPQHF.

J is TRBJ2-1 and V is TRBV7-2; the D is unclear. There are 14 residues in the CDR3. The V gene's germline CDR1 is SGHTA and CDR2 FQGNSA. Trimming pared 1 base from V and 9 bases from J, leaving 13 bases between. CDR3: CASSLGGSAAEQFF. In DNA form, the CDR3 reads TGTGCCAGCAGCTTAGGGGGATCGGCGGCTGAGCAGTTCTTC.

This clonotype was seen many times. The chain links TRBV10-3 to TRBJ1-2; D is ambiguous. V gave up 6 bases and J gave up 5 bases, with 10 bases separating them. The germline V gene encodes CDR1 ENHRY and CDR2 SYGVKD. The CDR3 runs to 12 residues. CDR3 DNA sequence: TGTGCCATCAGCCGGACGGAGTATGGCTACACCTTC. It translates to CAISRTEYGYTF.

This clonotype came up many times. The V and J genes are TRBV15 and TRBJ2-7; TRBD2 agrees at 10 bases. Germline trimming cut 5 bases from V and 8 bases from J; bases unmatched to any gene: 15. Looked up from germline, CDR1 is LNHNV and CDR2 is YYDKDF (reference sequence). The CDR3 sequence is 16 residues long. CDR3 DNA: TGTGCCACCAGCCCAGAAGAACTAGCGGGGACCACAAAGCAGTACTTC. Amino acid sequence: CATSPEELAGTTKQYF.

Here the CDR3 DNA reads TGTGCTAGTGGTTTGGGGGGGGGCCCGGGGAACATTCAGTACTTC. Translated: CASGLGGGPGNIQYF. The gene calls are TRBV12-5 and TRBJ2-4, with a possible D match to TRBD2 (7 bases). This CDR3 region has 15 residues. Per the germline V gene, CDR1 is LGHNT and CDR2 is FRNRAP. Trimming removed 1 base from V and 7 bases from J, with 14 bases in between.

This sequence joins TRBV7-9 and TRBJ2-7; unclear D gene. V lost 2 bases and J lost 0, with 14 bases in between. Germline V lookup: CDR1 SEHNR, CDR2 FQNEAQ (reference sequence). The CDR3 totals 16 residues. The CDR3 is CASSLRAGLRSYEQYF. The CDR3 DNA follows: TGTGCCAGCAGCTTAAGGGCCGGATTACGCTCCTACGAGCAGTACTTC.

The rearrangement uses TRBV20-1 and TRBJ1-4; a possible D gene is TRBD1 (6 bases). The germline V and J ends were trimmed by 3 bases and 5 bases, with 16 bases remaining between them. Germline assignment: CDR1 DFQATT and CDR2 SNEGSKA (reference sequence). The CDR3 runs 15 residues. Here the CDR3 DNA reads TGCAGTGCTAGGACCCCAGGGGCCAACAATGAAAAACTGTTTTTT. Protein sequence: CSARTPGANNEKLFF.

This clonotype was counted at least ten times. This rearrangement joins TRBV12-3 or TRBV12-4 to TRBJ2-6; D is unresolved. The CDR3 runs 14 residues. The germline V and J ends were trimmed by 6 bases and 4 bases, with 10 bases remaining between them. DNA of the CDR3: TGTGCCAGCAGCGCTACTGTGGGGGCCAACGTCCTGACTTTC. Encoded protein: CASSATVGANVLTF.

The chain has TRBV20-1 and TRBJ2-1, with D possibly matching TRBD2 (5 bases). Trimming removed 5 bases at V and 8 bases at J, with 13 bases between. Germline CDR1 and CDR2: DFQATT and SNEGSKA (reference sequence). The CDR3 sequence is 12 residues long. CDR3: CSAGKARDEQFF. The CDR3 bases are TGCAGTGCTGGAAAGGCGAGGGATGAGCAGTTCTTC.

This sequence joins TRBV7-8 and TRBJ1-4, with a possible D match to TRBD1 (6 bases). Trimming took off 5 bases at V and 2 bases at J, with 21 bases between the two ends. Germline V gene sequence: CDR1 SGHVS, CDR2 FQNEAQ. The CDR3 consists of 18 residues. CDR3 in amino acids: CASSPPQGGGLTNEKLFF. The CDR3 DNA reads TGTGCCAGCAGCCCACCACAGGGAGGCGGGCTGACTAATGAAAAACTGTTTTTT.